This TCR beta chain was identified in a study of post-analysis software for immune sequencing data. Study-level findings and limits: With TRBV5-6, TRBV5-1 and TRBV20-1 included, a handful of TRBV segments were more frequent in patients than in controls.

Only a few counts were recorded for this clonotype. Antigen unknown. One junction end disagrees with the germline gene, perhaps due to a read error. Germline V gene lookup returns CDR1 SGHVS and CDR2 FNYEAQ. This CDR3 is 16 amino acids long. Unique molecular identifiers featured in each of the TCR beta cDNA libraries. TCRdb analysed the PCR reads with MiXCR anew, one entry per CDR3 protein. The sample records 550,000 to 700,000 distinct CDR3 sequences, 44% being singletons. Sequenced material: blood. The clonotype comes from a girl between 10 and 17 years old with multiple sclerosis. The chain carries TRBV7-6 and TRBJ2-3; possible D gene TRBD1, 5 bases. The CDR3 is CASSPEVAKSTGTQYF. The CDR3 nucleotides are TGTGCCAGCAGCCCCGAAGTGGCCAAAAGCACAGGTACGCAGTATTTT. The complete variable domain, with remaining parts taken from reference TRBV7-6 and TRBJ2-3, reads GAGVSQSPRYKVTKRGQDVALRCDPISGHVSLYWYRQALGQGPEFLTYFNYEAQQDKSGLPNDRFSAERPEGSISTLTIQRTEQRDSAMYRCASSPEVAKSTGTQYFGPGTRLTVL.